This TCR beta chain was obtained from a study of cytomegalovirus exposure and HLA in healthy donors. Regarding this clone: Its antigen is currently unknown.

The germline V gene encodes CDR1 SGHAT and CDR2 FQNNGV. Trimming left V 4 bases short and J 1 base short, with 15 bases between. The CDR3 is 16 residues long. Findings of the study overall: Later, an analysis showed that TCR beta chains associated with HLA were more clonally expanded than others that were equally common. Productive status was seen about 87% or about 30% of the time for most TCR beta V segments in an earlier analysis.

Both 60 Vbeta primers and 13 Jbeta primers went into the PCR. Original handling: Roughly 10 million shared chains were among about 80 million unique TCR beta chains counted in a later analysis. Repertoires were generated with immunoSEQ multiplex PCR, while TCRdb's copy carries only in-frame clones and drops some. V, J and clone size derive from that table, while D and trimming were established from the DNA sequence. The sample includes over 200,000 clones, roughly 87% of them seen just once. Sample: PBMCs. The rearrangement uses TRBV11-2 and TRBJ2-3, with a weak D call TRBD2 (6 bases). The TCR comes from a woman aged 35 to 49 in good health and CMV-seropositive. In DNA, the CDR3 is TGTGCCAGCAGCTCAACCGGGACTGGGGGCACAGATACGCAGTATTTT. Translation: CASSSTGTGGTDTQYF.